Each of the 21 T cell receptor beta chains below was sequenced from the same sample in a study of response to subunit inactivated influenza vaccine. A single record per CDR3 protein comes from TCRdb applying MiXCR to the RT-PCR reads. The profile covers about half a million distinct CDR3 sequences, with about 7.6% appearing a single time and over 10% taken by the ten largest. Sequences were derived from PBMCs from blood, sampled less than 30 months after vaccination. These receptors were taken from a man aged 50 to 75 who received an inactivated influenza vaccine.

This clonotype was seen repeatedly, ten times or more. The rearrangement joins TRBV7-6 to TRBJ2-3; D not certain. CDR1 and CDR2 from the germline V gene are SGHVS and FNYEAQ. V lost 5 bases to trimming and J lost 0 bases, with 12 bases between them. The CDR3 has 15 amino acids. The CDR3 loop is CASSETSGSTDTQYF. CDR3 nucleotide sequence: TGTGCCAGCAGCGAAACCTCCGGGAGCACAGATACGCAGTATTTT.

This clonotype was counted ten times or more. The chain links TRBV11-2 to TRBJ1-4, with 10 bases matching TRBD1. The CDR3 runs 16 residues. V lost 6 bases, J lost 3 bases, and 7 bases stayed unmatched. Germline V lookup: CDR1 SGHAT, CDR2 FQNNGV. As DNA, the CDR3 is TGTGCCAGCAGTTATGGGACAGGGGCGTCTAATGAAAAACTGTTTTTT. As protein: CASSYGTGASNEKLFF.

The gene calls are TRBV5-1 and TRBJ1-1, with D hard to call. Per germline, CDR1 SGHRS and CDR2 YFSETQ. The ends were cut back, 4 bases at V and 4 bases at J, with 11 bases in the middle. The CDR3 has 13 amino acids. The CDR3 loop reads CASSPEGFTEAFF. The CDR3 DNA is TGCGCCAGCAGCCCCGAGGGTTTCACTGAAGCTTTCTTT.

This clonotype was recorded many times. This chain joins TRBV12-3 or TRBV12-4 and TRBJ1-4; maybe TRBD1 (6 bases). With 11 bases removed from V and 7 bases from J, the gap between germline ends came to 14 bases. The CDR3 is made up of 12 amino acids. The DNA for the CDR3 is TGTGCCGGAAACAGGGTCTGTGAAAAACTGTTTTTT. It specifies CAGNRVCEKLFF.

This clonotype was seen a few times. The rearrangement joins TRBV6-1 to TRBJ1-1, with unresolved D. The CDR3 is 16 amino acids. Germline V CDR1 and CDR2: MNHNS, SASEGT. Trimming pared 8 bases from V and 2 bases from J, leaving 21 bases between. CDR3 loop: CASQTGLGIKNTEAFF. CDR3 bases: TGTGCCAGCCAAACGGGTTTGGGGATCAAAAACACTGAAGCTTTCTTT.

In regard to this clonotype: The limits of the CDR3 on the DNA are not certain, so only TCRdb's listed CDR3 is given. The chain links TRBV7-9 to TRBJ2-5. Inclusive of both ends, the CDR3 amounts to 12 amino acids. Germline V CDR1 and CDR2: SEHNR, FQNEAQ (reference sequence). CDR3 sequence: CASSLVLRAQYF.

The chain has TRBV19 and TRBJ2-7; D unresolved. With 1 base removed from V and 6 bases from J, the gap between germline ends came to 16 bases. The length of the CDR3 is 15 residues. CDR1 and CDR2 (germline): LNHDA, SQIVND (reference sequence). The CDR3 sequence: CASSIGKDLRSEQYF. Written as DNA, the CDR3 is TGTGCCAGTAGTATAGGAAAGGATCTTCGCTCCGAGCAGTACTTC.

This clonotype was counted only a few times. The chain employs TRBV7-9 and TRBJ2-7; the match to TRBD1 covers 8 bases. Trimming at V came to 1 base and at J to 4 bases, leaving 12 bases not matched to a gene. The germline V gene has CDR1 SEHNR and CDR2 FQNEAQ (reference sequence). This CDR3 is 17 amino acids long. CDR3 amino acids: CASSLGPIRGLLYEQYF. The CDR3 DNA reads TGTGCCAGCAGCTTAGGGCCCATCAGGGGGCTGTTGTACGAGCAGTACTTC.

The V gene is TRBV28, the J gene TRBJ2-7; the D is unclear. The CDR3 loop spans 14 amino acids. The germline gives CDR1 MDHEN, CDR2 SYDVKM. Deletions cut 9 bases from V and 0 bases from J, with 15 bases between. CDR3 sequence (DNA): TGTGCCAGTTATGGACGCTGGAGCTCCTACGAGCAGTACTTC. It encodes CASYGRWSSYEQYF.

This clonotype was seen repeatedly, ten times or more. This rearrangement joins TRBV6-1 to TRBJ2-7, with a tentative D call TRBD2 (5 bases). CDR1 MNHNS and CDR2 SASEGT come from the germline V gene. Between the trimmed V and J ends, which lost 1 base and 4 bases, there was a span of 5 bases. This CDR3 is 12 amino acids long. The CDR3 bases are TGTGCCAGCAGTGAAGGGAGGTACGAGCAGTACTTC. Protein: CASSEGRYEQYF.

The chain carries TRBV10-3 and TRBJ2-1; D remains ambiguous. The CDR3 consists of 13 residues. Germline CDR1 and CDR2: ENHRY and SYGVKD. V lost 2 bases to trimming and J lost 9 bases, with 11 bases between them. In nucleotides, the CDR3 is TGTGCCATCAGTGAGGGGGATCCAAGTGAGCAGTTCTTC. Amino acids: CAISEGDPSEQFF.

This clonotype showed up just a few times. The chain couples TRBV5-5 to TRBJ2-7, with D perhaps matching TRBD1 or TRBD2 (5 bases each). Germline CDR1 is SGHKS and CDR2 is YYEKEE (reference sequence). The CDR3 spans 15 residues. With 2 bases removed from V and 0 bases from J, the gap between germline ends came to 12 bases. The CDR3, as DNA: TGTGCCAGCAGCTTCGGGACGGTGAGCTCCTACGAGCAGTACTTC. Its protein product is CASSFGTVSSYEQYF.

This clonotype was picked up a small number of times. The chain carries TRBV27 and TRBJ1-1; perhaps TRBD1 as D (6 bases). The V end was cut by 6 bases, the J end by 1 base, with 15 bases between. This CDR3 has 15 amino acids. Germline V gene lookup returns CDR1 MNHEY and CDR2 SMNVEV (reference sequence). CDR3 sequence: CASRIISTGNTEAFF. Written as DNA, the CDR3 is TGTGCCAGCAGGATTATATCGACAGGGAACACTGAAGCTTTCTTT.

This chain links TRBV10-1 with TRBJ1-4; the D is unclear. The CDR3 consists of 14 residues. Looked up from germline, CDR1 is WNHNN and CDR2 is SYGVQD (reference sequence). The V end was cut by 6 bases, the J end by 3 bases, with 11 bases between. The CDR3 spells CASRDRAANEKLFF. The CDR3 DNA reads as TGCGCCAGCAGAGATAGGGCGGCTAATGAAAAACTGTTTTTT.

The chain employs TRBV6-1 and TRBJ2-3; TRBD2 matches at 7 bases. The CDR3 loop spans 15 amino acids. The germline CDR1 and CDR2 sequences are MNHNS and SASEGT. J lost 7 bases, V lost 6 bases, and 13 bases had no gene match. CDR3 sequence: CASRSLGGLGYTQYF. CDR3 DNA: TGTGCCAGCAGATCCTTAGGTGGACTAGGGTATACGCAGTATTTT.

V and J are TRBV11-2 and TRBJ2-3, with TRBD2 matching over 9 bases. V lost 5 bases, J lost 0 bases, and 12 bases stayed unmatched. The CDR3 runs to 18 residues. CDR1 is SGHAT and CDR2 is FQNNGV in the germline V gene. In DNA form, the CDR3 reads TGTGCCAGCAGCCCTAGGTTTAGGCTAGCGGGGAGCACAGATACGCAGTATTTT. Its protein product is CASSPRFRLAGSTDTQYF.

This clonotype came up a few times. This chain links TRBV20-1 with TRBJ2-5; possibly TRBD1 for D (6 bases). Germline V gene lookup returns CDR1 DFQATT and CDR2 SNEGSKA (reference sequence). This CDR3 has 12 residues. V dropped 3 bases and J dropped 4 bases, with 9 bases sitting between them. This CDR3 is CSASLRGETQYF. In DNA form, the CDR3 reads TGCAGTGCTAGTCTCAGGGGAGAGACCCAGTACTTC.

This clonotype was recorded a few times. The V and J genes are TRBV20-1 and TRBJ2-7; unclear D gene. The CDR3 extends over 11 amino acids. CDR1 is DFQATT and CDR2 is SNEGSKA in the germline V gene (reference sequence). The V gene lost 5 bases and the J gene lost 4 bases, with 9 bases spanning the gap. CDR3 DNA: TGCAGTGCTTTTGACCCGTACGAGCAGTACTTC. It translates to CSAFDPYEQYF.

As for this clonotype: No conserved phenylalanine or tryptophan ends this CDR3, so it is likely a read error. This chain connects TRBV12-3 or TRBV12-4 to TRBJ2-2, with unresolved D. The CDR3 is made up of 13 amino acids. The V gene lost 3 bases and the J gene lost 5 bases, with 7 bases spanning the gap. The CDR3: CASSFVITGELFI. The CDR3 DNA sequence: TGTGCCAGCAGTTTCGTAATTACCGGGGAGCTGTTTATT.

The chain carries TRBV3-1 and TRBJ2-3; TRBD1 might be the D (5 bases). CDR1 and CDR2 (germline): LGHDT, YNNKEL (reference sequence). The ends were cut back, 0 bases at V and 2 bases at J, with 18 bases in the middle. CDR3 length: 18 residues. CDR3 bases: TGTGCCAGCAGCCAAGATTGGGCAGGGCAGGAGTTCACAGATACGCAGTATTTT. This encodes CASSQDWAGQEFTDTQYF.

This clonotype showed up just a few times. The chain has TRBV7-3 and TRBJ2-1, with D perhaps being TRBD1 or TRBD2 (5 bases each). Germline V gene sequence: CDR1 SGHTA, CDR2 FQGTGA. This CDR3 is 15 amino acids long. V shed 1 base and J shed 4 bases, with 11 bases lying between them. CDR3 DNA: TGTGCCAGCAGCTTAAGTGACGAGGGGTACAATGAGCAGTTCTTC. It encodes CASSLSDEGYNEQFF.